The 5 T cell receptor beta chains listed next were all sequenced from one sample in a study of shared clonotypes between healthy human individuals. The protocol was immunoSEQ multiplex PCR, while the TCRdb copy is restricted to in-frame clones and leaves out a portion. Found here are roughly 1,500,000 clones, 98% of them singletons; the top ten hold over 0.3%. Sequencing was done on a sample of naive CD4+ T cells sorted from blood. The subset denotes: CD45RA+ positively selected. These receptors all stem from a man aged 25-45 years in good health.

The chain joins TRBV18 to TRBJ1-1; D uncertain. The V end was cut by 6 bases, the J end by 5 bases, with 10 bases between. The CDR3 runs to 12 residues. The V gene's germline CDR1 is KGHSH and CDR2 LQKENI. CDR3 residues: CASSRIGTEAFF. In DNA, the CDR3 is TGTGCCAGCTCGCGCATCGGGACTGAAGCTTTCTTT.

This sequence joins TRBV15 and TRBJ2-1; no clear D. The length of the CDR3 is 13 residues. Germline V lookup: CDR1 LNHNV, CDR2 YYDKDF (reference sequence). With 0 bases removed from V and 7 bases from J, the gap between germline ends came to 7 bases. CDR3 sequence reads: CATSRDPTNEQFF. The CDR3 DNA sequence: TGTGCCACCAGCAGAGACCCTACAAATGAGCAGTTCTTC. The variable domain in full, with the rest retrieved from reference TRBV15 and TRBJ2-1, is DAMVIQNPRYQVTQFGKPVTLSCSQTLNHNVMYWYQQKSSQAPKLLFHYYDKDFNNEADTPDNFQSRRPNTSFCFLDIRSPGLGDTAMYLCATSRDPTNEQFFGPGTRLTVL.

This clone was counted once. J is TRBJ1-3 and V is TRBV10-3; TRBD1 agrees at 7 bases. CDR1 is ENHRY and CDR2 is SYGVKD in the germline V gene. CDR3 length equals 14 residues. The V segment lost 6 bases and the J segment 4 bases; nucleotides outside the gene matches: 6. This CDR3 is CAIREDRSGNTIYF. CDR3 DNA sequence: TGTGCCATCAGGGAGGACAGGTCGGGAAACACCATATATTTT.

As DNA, the CDR3 is TGTGCCAGCAGTGAAAGGACAGGGATCACCGGGGAGCTGTTTTTT. The encoded protein is CASSERTGITGELFF. The chain combines TRBV25-1 with TRBJ2-2; TRBD1 agrees at 8 bases. Trimming at V came to 2 bases and at J to 4 bases, leaving 3 bases not matched to a gene. Germline loops: CDR1 MGHDK, CDR2 SYGVNS. The length of the CDR3 is 15 residues.

J is TRBJ2-7 and V is TRBV5-6; a weak D match, TRBD2 (6 bases). This CDR3 has 13 residues. Germline CDR1 and CDR2: SGHDT and YYEEEE. V lost 2 bases and J 7 bases, leaving 13 bases between the germline ends. The CDR3 DNA sequence: TGTGCCAGCAGCTTTGAGCGGGCTAAAGAGCAGTACTTC. Its protein product is CASSFERAKEQYF.